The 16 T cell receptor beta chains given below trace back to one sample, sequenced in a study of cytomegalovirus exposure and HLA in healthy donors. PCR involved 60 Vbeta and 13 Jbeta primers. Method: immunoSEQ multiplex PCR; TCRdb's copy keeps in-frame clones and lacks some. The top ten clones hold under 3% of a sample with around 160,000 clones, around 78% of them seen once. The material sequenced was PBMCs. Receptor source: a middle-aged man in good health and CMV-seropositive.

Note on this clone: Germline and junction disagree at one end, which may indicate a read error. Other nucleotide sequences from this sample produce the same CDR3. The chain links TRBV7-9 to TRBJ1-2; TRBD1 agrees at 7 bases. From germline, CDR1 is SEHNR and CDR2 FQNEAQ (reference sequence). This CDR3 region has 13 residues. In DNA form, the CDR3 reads TGTTCCAGCAGCTTAGCAGGGGGCTATGGCTACACCTTC. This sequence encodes CSSSLAGGYGYTF.

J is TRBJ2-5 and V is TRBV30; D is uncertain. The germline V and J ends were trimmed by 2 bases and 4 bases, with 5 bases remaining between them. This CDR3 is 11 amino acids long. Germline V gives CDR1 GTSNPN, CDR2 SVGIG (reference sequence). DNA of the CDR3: TGTGCCTGGAGTTTACTAGAGACCCAGTACTTC. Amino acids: CAWSLLETQYF.

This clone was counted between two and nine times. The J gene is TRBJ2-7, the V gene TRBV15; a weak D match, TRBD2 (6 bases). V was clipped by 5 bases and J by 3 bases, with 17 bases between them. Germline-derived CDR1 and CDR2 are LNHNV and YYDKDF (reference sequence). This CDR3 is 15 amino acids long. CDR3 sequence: CATSRGDGGGYEQYF. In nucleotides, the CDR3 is TGTGCCACCAGCCGAGGTGACGGGGGAGGCTACGAGCAGTACTTC.

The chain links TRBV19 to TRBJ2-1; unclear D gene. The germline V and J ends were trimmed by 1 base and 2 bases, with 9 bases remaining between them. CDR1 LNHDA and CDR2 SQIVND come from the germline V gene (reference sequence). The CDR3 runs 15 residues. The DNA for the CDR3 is TGTGCCAGTAGTATAGGCGAGTCCCCCTACAATGAGCAGTTCTTC. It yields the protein CASSIGESPYNEQFF.

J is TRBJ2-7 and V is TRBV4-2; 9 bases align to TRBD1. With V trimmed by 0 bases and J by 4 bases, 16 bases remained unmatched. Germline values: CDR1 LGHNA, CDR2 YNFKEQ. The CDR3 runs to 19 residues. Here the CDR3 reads CASSQEPGTGSFIRYEQYF. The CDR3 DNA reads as TGTGCCAGCAGCCAAGAGCCAGGGACAGGGAGTTTCATCAGGTACGAGCAGTACTTC.

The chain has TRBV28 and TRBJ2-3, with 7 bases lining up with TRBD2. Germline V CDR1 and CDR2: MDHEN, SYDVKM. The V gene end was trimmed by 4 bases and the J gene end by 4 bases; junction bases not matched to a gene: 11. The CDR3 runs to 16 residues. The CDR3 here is CASSYSGTLGADTQYF. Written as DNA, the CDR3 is TGTGCCAGCAGTTACAGCGGGACGTTAGGCGCAGATACGCAGTATTTT.

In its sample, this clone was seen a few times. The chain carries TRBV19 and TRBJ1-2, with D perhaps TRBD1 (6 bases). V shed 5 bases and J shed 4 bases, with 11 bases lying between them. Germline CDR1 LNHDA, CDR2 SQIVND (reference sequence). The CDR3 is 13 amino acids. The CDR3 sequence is CASSPGVTYGYTF. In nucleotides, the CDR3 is TGTGCCAGTAGTCCAGGGGTTACCTATGGCTACACCTTC. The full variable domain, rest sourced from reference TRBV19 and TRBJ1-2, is DGGITQSPKYLFRKEGQNVTLSCEQNLNHDAMYWYRQDPGQGLRLIYYSQIVNDFQKGDIAEGYSVSREKKESFPLTVTSAQKNPTAFYLCASSPGVTYGYTFGSGTRLTVV.

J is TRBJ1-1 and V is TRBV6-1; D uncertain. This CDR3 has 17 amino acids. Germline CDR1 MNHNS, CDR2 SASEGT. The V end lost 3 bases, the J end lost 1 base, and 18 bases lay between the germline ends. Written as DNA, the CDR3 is TGTGCCAGCAGTGACCCCAATACGGGAGACGGGAACACTGAAGCTTTCTTT. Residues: CASSDPNTGDGNTEAFF.

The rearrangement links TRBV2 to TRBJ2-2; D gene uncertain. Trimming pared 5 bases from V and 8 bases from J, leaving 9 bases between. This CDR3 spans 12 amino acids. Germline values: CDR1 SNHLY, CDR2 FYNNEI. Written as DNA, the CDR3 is TGTGCCAGCAGTTTCGGTCGAGGGGAGCTGTTTTTT. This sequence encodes CASSFGRGELFF.

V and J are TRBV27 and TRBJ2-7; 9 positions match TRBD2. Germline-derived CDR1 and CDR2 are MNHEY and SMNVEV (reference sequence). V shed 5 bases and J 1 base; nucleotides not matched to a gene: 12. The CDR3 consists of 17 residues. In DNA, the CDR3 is TGTGCCAGCAGTCATCTACGGCTAGCGGGAATGTCCTACGAGCAGTACTTC. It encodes CASSHLRLAGMSYEQYF.

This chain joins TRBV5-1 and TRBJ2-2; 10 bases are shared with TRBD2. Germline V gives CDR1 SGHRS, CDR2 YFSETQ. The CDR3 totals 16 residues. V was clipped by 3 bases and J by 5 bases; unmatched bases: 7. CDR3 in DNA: TGCGCCAGCAGCTCATCTAGCGGGAGCGGGACCGGGGAGCTGTTTTTT. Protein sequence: CASSSSSGSGTGELFF.

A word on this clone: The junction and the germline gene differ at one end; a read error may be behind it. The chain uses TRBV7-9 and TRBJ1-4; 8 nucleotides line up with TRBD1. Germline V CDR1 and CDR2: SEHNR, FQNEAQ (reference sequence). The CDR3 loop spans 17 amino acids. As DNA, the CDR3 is TGTTCCAGCAGCTTAGTTCGGACAGGGAATATAAATGAAAAACTGTTTTTT. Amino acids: CSSSLVRTGNINEKLFF.

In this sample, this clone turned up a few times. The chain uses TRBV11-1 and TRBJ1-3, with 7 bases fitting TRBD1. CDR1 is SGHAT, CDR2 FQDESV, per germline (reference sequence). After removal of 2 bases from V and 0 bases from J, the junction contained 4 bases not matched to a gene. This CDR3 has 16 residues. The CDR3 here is CASSLTTGSSGNTIYF. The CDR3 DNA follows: TGTGCCAGCAGCTTAACGACAGGGAGCTCTGGAAACACCATATATTTT.

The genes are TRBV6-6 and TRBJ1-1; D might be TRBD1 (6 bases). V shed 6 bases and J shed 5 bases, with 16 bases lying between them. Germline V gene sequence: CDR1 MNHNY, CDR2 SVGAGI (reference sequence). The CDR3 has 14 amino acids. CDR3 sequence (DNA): TGTGCCAGCAGCGAAAGACAGGTTTTAACTGAAGCTTTCTTT. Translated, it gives CASSERQVLTEAFF.

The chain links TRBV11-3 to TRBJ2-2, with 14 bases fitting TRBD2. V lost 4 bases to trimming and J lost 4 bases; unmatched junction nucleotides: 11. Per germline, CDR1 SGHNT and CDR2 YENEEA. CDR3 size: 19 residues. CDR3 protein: CASSSAGLAGGRATGELFF. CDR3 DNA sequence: TGTGCCAGCAGCTCCGCTGGACTAGCGGGAGGAAGGGCCACCGGGGAGCTGTTTTTT.

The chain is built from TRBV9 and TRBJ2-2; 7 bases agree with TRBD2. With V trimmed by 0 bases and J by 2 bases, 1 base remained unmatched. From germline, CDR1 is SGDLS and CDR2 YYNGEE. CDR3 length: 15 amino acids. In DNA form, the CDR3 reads TGTGCCAGCAGCGTAGGGGGGGGTAACACCGGGGAGCTGTTTTTT. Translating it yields CASSVGGGNTGELFF.